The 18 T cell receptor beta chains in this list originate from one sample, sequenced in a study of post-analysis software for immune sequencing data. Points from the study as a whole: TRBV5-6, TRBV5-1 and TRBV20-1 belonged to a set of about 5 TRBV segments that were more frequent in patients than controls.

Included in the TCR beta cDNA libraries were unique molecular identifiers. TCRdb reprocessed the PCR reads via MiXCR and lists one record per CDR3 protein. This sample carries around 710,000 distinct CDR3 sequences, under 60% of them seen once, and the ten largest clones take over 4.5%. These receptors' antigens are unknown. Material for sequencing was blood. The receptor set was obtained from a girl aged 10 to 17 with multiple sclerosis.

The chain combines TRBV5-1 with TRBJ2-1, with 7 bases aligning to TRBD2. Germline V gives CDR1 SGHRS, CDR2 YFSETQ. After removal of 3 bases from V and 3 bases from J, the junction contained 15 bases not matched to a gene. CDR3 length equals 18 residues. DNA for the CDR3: TGCGCCAGCAGCTCCCCGGGACGAGCGGGGAGTTACTACAATGAGCAGTTCTTC. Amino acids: CASSSPGRAGSYYNEQFF.

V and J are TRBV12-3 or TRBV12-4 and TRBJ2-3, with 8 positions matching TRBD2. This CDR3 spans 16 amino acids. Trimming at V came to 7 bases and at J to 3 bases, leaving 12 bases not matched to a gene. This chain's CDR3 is CASTQERREATDTQYF. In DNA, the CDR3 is TGTGCCAGCACCCAAGAGAGGCGGGAGGCGACAGATACGCAGTATTTT.

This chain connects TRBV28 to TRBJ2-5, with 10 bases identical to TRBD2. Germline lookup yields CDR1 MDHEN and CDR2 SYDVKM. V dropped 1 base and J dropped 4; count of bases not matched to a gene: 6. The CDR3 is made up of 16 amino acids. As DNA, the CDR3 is TGTGCCAGCAGTTTATTTGCGATAGCGGGAGGAGAGACCCAGTACTTC. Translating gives CASSLFAIAGGETQYF.

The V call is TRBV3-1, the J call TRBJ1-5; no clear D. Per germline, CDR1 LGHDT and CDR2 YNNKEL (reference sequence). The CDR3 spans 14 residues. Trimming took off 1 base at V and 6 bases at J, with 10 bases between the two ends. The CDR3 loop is CASSQVLGAQPQHF. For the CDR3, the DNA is TGTGCCAGCAGCCAAGTGCTGGGTGCTCAGCCCCAGCATTTT.

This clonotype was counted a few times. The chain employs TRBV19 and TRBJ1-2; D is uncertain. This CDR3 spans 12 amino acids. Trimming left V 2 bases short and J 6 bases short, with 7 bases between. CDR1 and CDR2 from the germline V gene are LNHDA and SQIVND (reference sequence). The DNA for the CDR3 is TGTGCCAGTAGTATATCGTCGGATGGCTACACCTTC. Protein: CASSISSDGYTF.

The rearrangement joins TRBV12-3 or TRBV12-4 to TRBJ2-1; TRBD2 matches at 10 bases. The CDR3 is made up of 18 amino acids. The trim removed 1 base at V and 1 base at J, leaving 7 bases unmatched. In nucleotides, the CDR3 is TGTGCCAGCAGTTTAGAGGTTAGCGGGAGGAGGTCCTACAATGAGCAGTTCTTC. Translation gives CASSLEVSGRRSYNEQFF.

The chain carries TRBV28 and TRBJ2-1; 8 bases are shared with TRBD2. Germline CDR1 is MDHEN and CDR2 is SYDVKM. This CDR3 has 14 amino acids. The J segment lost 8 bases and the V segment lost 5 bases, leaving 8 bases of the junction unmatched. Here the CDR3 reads CASSLPGLGDEQFF. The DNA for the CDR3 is TGTGCCAGCAGTCTCCCGGGACTAGGCGATGAGCAGTTCTTC.

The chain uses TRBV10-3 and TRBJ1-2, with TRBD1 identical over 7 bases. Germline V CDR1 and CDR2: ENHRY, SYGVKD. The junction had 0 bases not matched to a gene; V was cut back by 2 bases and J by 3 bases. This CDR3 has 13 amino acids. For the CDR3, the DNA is TGTGCCATCAGTGAGGACAGGGACTATGGCTACACCTTC. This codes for CAISEDRDYGYTF.

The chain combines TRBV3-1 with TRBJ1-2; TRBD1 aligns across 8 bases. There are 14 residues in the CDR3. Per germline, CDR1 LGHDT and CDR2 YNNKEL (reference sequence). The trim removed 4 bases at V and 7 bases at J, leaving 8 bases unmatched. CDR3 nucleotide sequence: TGTGCCAGCAGCCTGGACAGGGAACGGGGTGGCTACACCTTC. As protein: CASSLDRERGGYTF. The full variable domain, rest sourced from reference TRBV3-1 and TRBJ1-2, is DTAVSQTPKYLVTQMGNDKSIKCEQNLGHDTMYWYKQDSKKFLKIMFSYNNKELIINETVPNRFSPKSPDKAHLNLHINSLELGDSAVYFCASSLDRERGGYTFGSGTRLTVV.

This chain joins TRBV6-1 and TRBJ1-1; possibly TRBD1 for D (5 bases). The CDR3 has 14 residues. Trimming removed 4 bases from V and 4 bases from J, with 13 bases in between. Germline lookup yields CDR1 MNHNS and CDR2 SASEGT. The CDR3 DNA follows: TGTGCCAGCAGTGGGTGTGGGGGAGGCACTGAAGCTTTCTTT. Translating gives CASSGCGGGTEAFF.

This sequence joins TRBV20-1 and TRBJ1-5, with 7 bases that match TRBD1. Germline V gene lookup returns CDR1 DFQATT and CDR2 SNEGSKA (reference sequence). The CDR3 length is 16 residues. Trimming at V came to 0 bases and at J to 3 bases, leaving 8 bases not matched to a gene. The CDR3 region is CSARDPPGTVNQPQHF. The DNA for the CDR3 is TGCAGTGCTAGAGATCCCCCCGGGACAGTCAATCAGCCCCAGCATTTT.

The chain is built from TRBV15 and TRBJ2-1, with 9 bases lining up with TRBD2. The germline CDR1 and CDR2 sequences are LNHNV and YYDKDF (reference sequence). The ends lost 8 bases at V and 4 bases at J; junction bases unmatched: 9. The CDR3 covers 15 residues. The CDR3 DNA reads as TGTGCCACCGAACCCGGGACTAGCAGATACAATGAGCAGTTCTTC. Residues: CATEPGTSRYNEQFF.

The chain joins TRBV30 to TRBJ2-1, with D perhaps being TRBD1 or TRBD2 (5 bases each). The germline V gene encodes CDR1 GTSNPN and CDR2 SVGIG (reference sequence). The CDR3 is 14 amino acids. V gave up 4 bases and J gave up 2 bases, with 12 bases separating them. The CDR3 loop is CAWNPGPPYNEQFF. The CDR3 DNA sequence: TGTGCCTGGAACCCGGGGCCCCCCTACAATGAGCAGTTCTTC.

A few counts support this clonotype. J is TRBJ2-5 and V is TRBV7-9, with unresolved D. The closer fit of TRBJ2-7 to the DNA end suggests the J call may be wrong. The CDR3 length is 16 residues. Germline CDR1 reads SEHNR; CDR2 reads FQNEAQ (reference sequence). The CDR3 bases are TGTGCCAGCAGCATATCGACTGTTACCCTGGCGGACGAGCAGTACTTC. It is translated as CASSISTVTLADEQYF.

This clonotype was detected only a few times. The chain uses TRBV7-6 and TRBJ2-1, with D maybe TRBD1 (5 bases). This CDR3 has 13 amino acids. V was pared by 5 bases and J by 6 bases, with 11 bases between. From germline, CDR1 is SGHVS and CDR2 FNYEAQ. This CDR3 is CASSPLDSNEQFF. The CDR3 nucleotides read TGTGCCAGCAGCCCGTTAGACAGCAATGAGCAGTTCTTC.

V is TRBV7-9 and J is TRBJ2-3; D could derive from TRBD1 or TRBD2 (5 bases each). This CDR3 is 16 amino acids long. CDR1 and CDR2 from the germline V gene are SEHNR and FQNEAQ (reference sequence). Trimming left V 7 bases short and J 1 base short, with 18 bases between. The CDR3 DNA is TGTGCCAGCAAACAAAGCCTGTGGGACCGCACAGATACGCAGTATTTT. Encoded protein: CASKQSLWDRTDTQYF.

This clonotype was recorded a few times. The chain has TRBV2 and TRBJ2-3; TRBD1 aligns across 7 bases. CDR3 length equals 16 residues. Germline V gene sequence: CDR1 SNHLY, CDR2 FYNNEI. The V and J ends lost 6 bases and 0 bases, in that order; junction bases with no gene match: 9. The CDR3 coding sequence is TGTGCCAGCAGAAGACAGGGAGTTATTAGCACAGATACGCAGTATTTT. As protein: CASRRQGVISTDTQYF.

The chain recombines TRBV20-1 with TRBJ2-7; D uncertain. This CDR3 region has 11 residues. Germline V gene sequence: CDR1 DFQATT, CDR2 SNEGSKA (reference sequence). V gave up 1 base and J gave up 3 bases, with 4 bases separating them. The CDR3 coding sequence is TGCAGTGCTAGAGTTTACTACGAGCAGTACTTC. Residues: CSARVYYEQYF.